Presented here are 29 T cell receptor beta chains from one specimen sequenced in a study of blood T cell repertoires in COVID-19. Clones were read by immunoSEQ multiplex PCR, and TCRdb kept only the in-frame ones, dropping some. The sample consists of 53,000 or so clones, roughly 79% of them appearing once. The material sequenced was peripheral blood. These receptors all stem from a human donor in a cohort sampled during active COVID-19.

This clone appeared once. V usage is TRBV3-1 (or the pseudogene TRBV3-2) and J usage is TRBJ1-3, with TRBD1 as a possible D gene (6 bases). V lost 4 bases and J lost 0, with 7 bases in between. CDR3 length: 14 amino acids. Germline-derived CDR1 and CDR2 are LGHDT and YNNKEL (reference sequence). The DNA for the CDR3 is TGTGCCAGCAGCCCGGGACACTCTGGAAACACCATATATTTT. Its protein product is CASSPGHSGNTIYF.

This chain links TRBV7-9 with TRBJ1-2; D may be TRBD1 (5 bases). V lost 5 bases and J 5 bases, leaving 15 bases between the germline ends. The CDR3 sequence is 14 residues long. Germline CDR1 SEHNR, CDR2 FQNEAQ (reference sequence). CDR3 DNA: TGTGCCAGCAGCCTCAAGACAGTTGGGTATGGCTACACCTTC. This encodes CASSLKTVGYGYTF.

V usage is TRBV25-1 and J usage is TRBJ2-7; D might be TRBD2 (6 bases). The CDR3 has 11 amino acids. Trimming cost V 4 bases and J 7 bases, with 8 bases left between them. The V gene's germline CDR1 is MGHDK and CDR2 SYGVNS. The CDR3 bases are TGTGCCAGCAGTGCTGCGGGGGAGCAGTACTTC. Translating it yields CASSAAGEQYF.

The genes are TRBV2 and TRBJ2-3; 8 bases match TRBD2. Per germline, CDR1 SNHLY and CDR2 FYNNEI. The CDR3 totals 14 residues. V was pared by 11 bases and J by 2 bases, with 9 bases of the junction left unmatched. CDR3 nucleotides: TGTGCCTGTCGCGAGCGGGAGATCACAGATACGCAGTATTTT. Protein product: CACREREITDTQYF.

The chain recombines TRBV9 with TRBJ2-5; D not resolved. CDR1 is SGDLS and CDR2 is YYNGEE in the germline V gene. V was trimmed by 0 bases and J by 1 base, leaving 10 bases between them. This CDR3 comprises 15 residues. CDR3: CASSVGQKVQETQYF. CDR3 nucleotide sequence: TGTGCCAGCAGCGTAGGCCAGAAAGTCCAAGAGACCCAGTACTTC.

J is TRBJ2-1 and V is TRBV28; TRBD2 aligns across 7 bases. V lost 3 bases and J lost 6; bases outside the gene matches: 8. This CDR3 spans 15 amino acids. Germline CDR1 reads MDHEN; CDR2 reads SYDVKM. The CDR3 reads CASSFVVGGANEQFF. CDR3 DNA: TGTGCCAGCAGTTTCGTGGTGGGAGGGGCCAATGAGCAGTTCTTC.

The chain links TRBV11-2 to TRBJ2-7, with TRBD1 identical over 7 bases. Germline CDR1 reads SGHAT; CDR2 reads FQNNGV. CDR3 length equals 14 residues. Trimming at V came to 4 bases and at J to 4 bases, leaving 7 bases not matched to a gene. CDR3: CASSSQGVIYEQYF. In DNA form, the CDR3 reads TGTGCCAGCAGCTCCCAGGGGGTCATATACGAGCAGTACTTC.

There are a few counts of this clone. DNA for the CDR3: TGTGCCAGCAGTTTTACAGGGGGCACTGCCAAAAACATTCAGTACTTC. It encodes CASSFTGGTAKNIQYF. J is TRBJ2-4 and V is TRBV27; 9 nucleotides match TRBD1. V was clipped by 3 bases and J by 1 base; unmatched bases: 4. The CDR3 is 16 amino acids. The germline gives CDR1 MNHEY, CDR2 SMNVEV (reference sequence).

This chain connects TRBV5-1 to TRBJ2-5, with 7 positions matching TRBD1. The ends lost 7 bases at V and 3 bases at J; junction bases unmatched: 12. Germline V lookup: CDR1 SGHRS, CDR2 YFSETQ. The CDR3 runs 15 residues. DNA of the CDR3: TGCGCCAGCCGAAGAGGGACAGCTTATGAAGAGACCCAGTACTTC. It translates to CASRRGTAYEETQYF. Variable domain in full (rest from reference TRBV5-1 and TRBJ2-5): KAGVTQTPRYLIKTRGQQVTLSCSPISGHRSVSWYQQTPGQGLQFLFEYFSETQRNKGNFPGRFSGRQFSNSRSEMNVSTLELGDSALYLCASRRGTAYEETQYFGPGTRLLVL.

The chain combines TRBV6-5 with TRBJ1-5, with 11 bases identical to TRBD1. Germline CDR1 and CDR2: MNHEY and SVGAGI. The V segment lost 6 bases and the J segment 6 bases; nucleotides outside the gene matches: 7. CDR3 length equals 15 residues. CDR3 sequence reads: CASRKGQGATQPQHF. The CDR3 DNA is TGTGCCAGCAGGAAAGGACAGGGGGCAACTCAGCCCCAGCATTTT.

The chain uses TRBV30 and TRBJ1-6; D call uncertain. Germline CDR1 GTSNPN, CDR2 SVGIG (reference sequence). CDR3 length: 11 residues. V shed 4 bases and J shed 7 bases, with 5 bases lying between them. CDR3 region: CAWKENSPLHF. CDR3 nucleotides: TGTGCCTGGAAAGAGAATTCACCCCTCCACTTT.

V gene TRBV6-5 combines with J gene TRBJ1-3; 7 bases are a match to TRBD1. This CDR3 has 14 residues. Germline V lookup: CDR1 MNHEY, CDR2 SVGAGI. The V and J ends lost 6 bases and 1 base, in that order; junction bases with no gene match: 3. This CDR3 reads CASSSGGSGNTIYF. Here the CDR3 DNA reads TGTGCCAGCAGCTCAGGGGGATCTGGAAACACCATATATTTT.

This chain connects TRBV4-2 to TRBJ2-7; TRBD2 is a possible D gene (5 bases). Trimming shortened V by 1 base and J by 3 bases, and 10 bases separated the two germline ends. The CDR3 runs 14 residues. Germline values: CDR1 LGHNA, CDR2 YNFKEQ. CDR3 sequence (DNA): TGTGCCAGCAGCCAAGGTTTCAGCGGCTACGAGCAGTACTTC. Amino acids: CASSQGFSGYEQYF.

A single count supports this clone. V is TRBV7-3 and J is TRBJ1-2, with D maybe TRBD1 (6 bases). V was clipped by 5 bases and J by 4 bases, with 11 bases between them. This CDR3 is 13 amino acids long. In germline, CDR1 is SGHTA, CDR2 FQGTGA. Written as DNA, the CDR3 is TGTGCCAGCAGCCACACAGGGAGCTATGGCTACACCTTC. This codes for CASSHTGSYGYTF.

J is TRBJ2-1 and V is TRBV9, with 12 bases identical to TRBD2. The CDR3 runs to 16 residues. V lost 3 bases, J lost 6 bases, and 7 bases stayed unmatched. Germline V gene data show CDR1 as SGDLS and CDR2 as YYNGEE. Written as DNA, the CDR3 is TGTGCCAGCAGCGCCCACGGGACTAGCGGGTCCAATGAGCAGTTCTTC. Protein sequence: CASSAHGTSGSNEQFF.

The J gene is TRBJ1-1, the V gene TRBV30; D possibly corresponds to TRBD1 (6 bases). Germline V gene sequence: CDR1 GTSNPN, CDR2 SVGIG (reference sequence). V was clipped by 0 bases and J by 2 bases, with 7 bases between them. The CDR3 spans 13 residues. The CDR3 nucleotides read TGTGCCTGGAGTGTACAGGGAAACACTGAAGCTTTCTTT. This sequence encodes CAWSVQGNTEAFF.

The rearrangement links TRBV6-5 to TRBJ2-3; D not resolved. Trimming cost V 8 bases and J 0 bases, with 6 bases left between them. CDR3 length: 12 amino acids. Germline V gives CDR1 MNHEY, CDR2 SVGAGI. CDR3 amino acids: CASARSTDTQYF. The DNA of the CDR3 is TGTGCCAGCGCCAGGAGCACAGATACGCAGTATTTT.

This clone was observed at least ten times. The rearrangement uses TRBV28 and TRBJ1-5; D gene ambiguous. V was trimmed by 10 bases and J by 3 bases, leaving 16 bases between them. Germline values: CDR1 MDHEN, CDR2 SYDVKM. This CDR3 is 14 amino acids long. The CDR3 bases are TGTGCCACCGGAGAGCCTTATACCAATCAGCCCCAGCATTTT. Its protein product is CATGEPYTNQPQHF.

The chain couples TRBV6-2 or TRBV6-3 to TRBJ2-3, with a weak D call TRBD1 (6 bases). V gave up 6 bases and J gave up 0 bases, with 13 bases separating them. The CDR3 runs 15 residues. Germline CDR1 MNHEY, CDR2 SVGEGT. The CDR3 here is CASSPVGGSTDTQYF. CDR3 DNA sequence: TGTGCCAGCAGCCCGGTTGGGGGCAGCACAGATACGCAGTATTTT.

V gene TRBV9 combines with J gene TRBJ2-3; TRBD2 agrees at 11 bases. V dropped 0 bases and J dropped 2; count of bases not matched to a gene: 2. The CDR3 length is 16 residues. CDR1 is SGDLS, CDR2 YYNGEE, per germline. CDR3 residues: CASSVGLAGFTDTQYF. CDR3 in DNA: TGTGCCAGCAGCGTAGGACTAGCGGGATTCACAGATACGCAGTATTTT.

The chain is built from TRBV7-3 and TRBJ2-1; 9 positions match TRBD2. Per germline, CDR1 SGHTA and CDR2 FQGTGA. The CDR3 has 15 amino acids. The V and J ends lost 1 base and 5 bases, in that order; junction bases with no gene match: 3. The CDR3 region has the DNA TGTGCCAGCAGCTTAAGGCGGGAGGGGCACAATGAGCAGTTCTTC. This gives the protein CASSLRREGHNEQFF.

The genes are TRBV27 and TRBJ1-2; 7 bases line up with TRBD1. Losses at the gene ends were 10 bases for V and 8 bases for J; bases not matched to a gene: 13. The CDR3 loop spans 13 amino acids. The germline V gene encodes CDR1 MNHEY and CDR2 SMNVEV (reference sequence). In nucleotides, the CDR3 is TGTGCCACCTCAAAGACAGGGAATATAGGCTACACCTTC. Protein sequence: CATSKTGNIGYTF.

The chain is built from TRBV14 and TRBJ2-2, with D possibly being TRBD2 (5 bases). From germline, CDR1 is SGHDN and CDR2 FVKESK. V was trimmed by 1 base and J by 5 bases, leaving 8 bases between them. CDR3 length: 14 amino acids. CDR3 sequence: CASSQVTGTGELFF. The CDR3 nucleotides are TGTGCCAGCAGCCAAGTTACGGGAACCGGGGAGCTGTTTTTT.

This clone was seen a few times. The chain uses TRBV4-1 and TRBJ1-1; a possible D gene is TRBD1 (5 bases). CDR1 is MGHRA and CDR2 is YSYEKL in the germline V gene. The CDR3 sequence is 14 residues long. V gave up 1 base and J gave up 4 bases, with 10 bases separating them. For the CDR3, the DNA is TGCGCCAGCAGCCAAGGAAGGGGAACCACTGAAGCTTTCTTT. It specifies CASSQGRGTTEAFF.

The rearrangement uses TRBV5-6 and TRBJ2-7; 11 positions match TRBD1. The CDR3 loop spans 18 amino acids. V trimming: 0 bases; J trimming: 6 bases; junction bases outside the gene matches: 14. The germline CDR1 and CDR2 sequences are SGHDT and YYEEEE. The DNA for the CDR3 is TGTGCCAGCAGCTTGGAGCTCGGACAGGGGGCAAACAGGGCCGAGCAGTACTTC. Its translation is CASSLELGQGANRAEQYF.

This clone is medium-sized (0.01 to 0.1%) in the sample. This sequence joins TRBV14 and TRBJ1-1, with D unresolved. CDR3 length: 13 amino acids. From germline, CDR1 is SGHDN and CDR2 FVKESK. V lost 1 base and J 9 bases, leaving 12 bases between the germline ends. CDR3 DNA: TGTGCCAGCAGCCAAGGCCTTGGCCGCAAAGCTTTCTTT. Amino acid sequence: CASSQGLGRKAFF.

This chain connects TRBV6-2 or TRBV6-3 to TRBJ1-5; D is uncertain. V was cut by 3 bases and J by 3 bases, with 12 bases left in between. The CDR3 is 15 residues long. Germline CDR1 and CDR2: MNHEY and SVGEGT. The CDR3 sequence: CASSYGRSYNQPQHF. CDR3 in DNA: TGTGCCAGCAGTTATGGCAGGTCCTACAATCAGCCCCAGCATTTT.

CDR3 nucleotides: TGTGCCAGTAGTGATCCGGGACTAGCGTATGAGCAGTTCTTC. Amino acid sequence: CASSDPGLAYEQFF. V gene TRBV19 combines with J gene TRBJ2-1; 10 nucleotides align to TRBD2. The V segment lost 5 bases and the J segment 8 bases; nucleotides outside the gene matches: 6. The CDR3 sequence is 14 residues long. CDR1 and CDR2 from the germline V gene are LNHDA and SQIVND (reference sequence).

The chain joins TRBV27 to TRBJ2-5; 9 bases line up with TRBD1. V dropped 4 bases and J dropped 7; count of bases not matched to a gene: 13. This CDR3 has 16 residues. CDR1 and CDR2 from the germline V gene are MNHEY and SMNVEV (reference sequence). CDR3 nucleotide sequence: TGTGCCAGCAGTTCCCGAACAGGGGGCGATATATGGACCCAGTACTTC. Protein sequence: CASSSRTGGDIWTQYF.